The text below deals with one TCR beta chain. Its target is not known. CDR3 length: 13 residues. Germline values: CDR1 SGHNT, CDR2 YYREEE (reference sequence). V was shortened by 3 bases and J by 3 bases, with 9 bases between the two germline ends. The sample comes from a study of Ad26.COV2.S vaccination and SARS-CoV-2 variants. Regarding treatment: approximately 18 received Ad26.COV2.S at low or high dose, single or two shots; roughly five received placebo; per-sample allocation not given. The samples were gathered on day 63 after the first injection of vaccine or placebo. At a Boston site, the person donating was an adult of 18-55 years. General study points: Individuals receiving vaccine had higher spike-specific TCR breadth than placebo recipients did. Total T cell responses may have been underestimated by the TCR breadth and depth analyses.

Here immunoSEQ multiplex PCR was the method, and the copy in TCRdb shows in-frame clones only, minus some. The repertoire includes over 400,000 clones, 89% of them detected once, and just over 2.5% sits in the top ten. The TCR sequence derives from a person aged 18-65 years who received the Ad26.COV2.S COVID-19 vaccine or a placebo. The chain employs TRBV5-4 and TRBJ1-2; D unresolved. Sequenced here: peripheral blood, sampled in a trial of Ad26.COV2.S vaccine versus placebo. The CDR3 reads CASSSPRDYGYTF. DNA for the CDR3: TGTGCCAGCAGCTCACCCCGGGACTATGGCTACACCTTC.